The source of this T cell receptor beta chain is a study of T cells in Graves' hyperthyroidism and ophthalmopathy. Germline V gene lookup returns CDR1 MNHNS and CDR2 SASEGT. This CDR3 is 16 amino acids long. The junction had 8 bases not matched to a gene; V was cut back by 0 bases and J by 7 bases. Each ophthalmopathy patient scored at least 3 on the Clinical Activity Score and at least 4 on NOSPECS grade, with duration under 3 months. Fresh 10 ml peripheral blood yielded PBMCs. Study-wide results and limits: Ophthalmopathy, as predicted by the model, came a median 6.5 months after the prediction. A 13 V-J signature model discriminated ophthalmopathy versus stable hyperthyroidism.

RNA transcripts gave rise to amplified TCR beta CDR3 regions. Using the HTBI primer set, a first-round RT-PCR was run on the TCR CDR3. One entry per CDR3 protein, called by TCRdb with MiXCR from the multiplex PCR reads. The data hold 400,000 or so distinct CDR3 sequences, with approximately 16% observed a single time. There are many counts of this clonotype. What it binds is not known. The V gene is TRBV6-1, the J gene TRBJ2-1, with TRBD2 identical over 8 bases. The receptor's source is a woman aged 55-75 years with Graves' ophthalmopathy. Sequencing was performed on blood. CDR3: CASSEASAGGGNEQFF. The CDR3 nucleotides read TGTGCCAGCAGTGAAGCTAGCGCGGGAGGCGGGAATGAGCAGTTCTTC.